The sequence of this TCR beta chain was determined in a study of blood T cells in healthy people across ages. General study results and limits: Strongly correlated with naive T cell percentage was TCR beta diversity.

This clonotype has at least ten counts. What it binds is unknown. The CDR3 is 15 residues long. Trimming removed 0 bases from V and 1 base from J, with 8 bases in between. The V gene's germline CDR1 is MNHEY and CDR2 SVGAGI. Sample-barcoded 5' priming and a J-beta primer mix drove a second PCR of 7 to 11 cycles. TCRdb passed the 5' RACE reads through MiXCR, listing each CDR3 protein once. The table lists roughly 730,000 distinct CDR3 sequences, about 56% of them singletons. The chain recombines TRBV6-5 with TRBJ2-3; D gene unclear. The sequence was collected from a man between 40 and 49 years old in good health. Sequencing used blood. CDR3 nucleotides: TGTGCCAGCAGTTACTCCCGGCCGGGCACAGATACGCAGTATTTT. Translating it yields CASSYSRPGTDTQYF.